This T cell receptor beta chain is from a study of untreated major depressive disorder. The CDR3 is 15 residues long. The ends lost 2 bases at V and 3 bases at J; junction bases unmatched: 3. Per the germline V gene, CDR1 is MGHRA and CDR2 is YSYEKL. Clones were read by immunoSEQ multiplex PCR, and TCRdb kept only the in-frame ones, dropping some. The sample yields 15,000 to 20,000 clones, more than 75% seen once. The V and J genes are TRBV4-1 and TRBJ1-5, with 8 bases aligning to TRBD1. This sequence was found in a woman aged 30 to 39 in good health. Material for sequencing was CD4+ T cells from PBMCs. In DNA form, the CDR3 reads TGCGCCAGCAGCCAACAGGGGGCACCCAATCAGCCCCAGCATTTT. Translation: CASSQQGAPNQPQHF.